The clone carrying this TCR beta chain occurred many times. Template-switch 5'RACE cDNA synthesis added a 10-nucleotide unique molecular identifier. TCRdb reprocessed the 5' RACE reads with MiXCR, giving one entry per CDR3 protein. The table records around 10,000 distinct CDR3 sequences, around 20% of them present only once. The germline V gene has CDR1 DFQATT and CDR2 SNEGSKA (reference sequence). There are 14 residues in the CDR3. V gave up 5 bases and J gave up 4 bases; unmatched junction bases: 9. This specimen comes from a study of neurological immune-mediated disorders. Source material: CD8+ T cells from blood. The V and J genes are TRBV20-1 and TRBJ2-5; 8 positions agree with TRBD2. This TCR came from a woman aged 60-75 years with HTLV-1-associated myelopathy (HAM/TSP). The CDR3 region has the DNA TGCAGTGCTGGCCTCGGGGGGGCAGGAGAGACCCAGTACTTC. This encodes CSAGLGGAGETQYF.